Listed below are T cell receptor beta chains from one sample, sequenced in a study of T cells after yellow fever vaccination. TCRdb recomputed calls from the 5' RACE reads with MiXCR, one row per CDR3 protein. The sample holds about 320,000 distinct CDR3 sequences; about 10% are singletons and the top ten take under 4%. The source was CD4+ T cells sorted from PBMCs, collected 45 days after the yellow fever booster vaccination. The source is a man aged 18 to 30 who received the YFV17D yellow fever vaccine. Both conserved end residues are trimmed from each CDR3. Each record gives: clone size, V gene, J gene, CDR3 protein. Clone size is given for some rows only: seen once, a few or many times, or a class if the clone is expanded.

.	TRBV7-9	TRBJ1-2	ASSLAGTGGYT
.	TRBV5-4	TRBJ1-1	ASSSDRGGAF
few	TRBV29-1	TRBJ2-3	SVRRGVQRTDTQY
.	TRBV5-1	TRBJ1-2	ASSSSAPYGYT
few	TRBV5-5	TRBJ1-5	ASSPQQPKSNQPQH
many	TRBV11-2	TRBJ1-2	ASRDTSGTTYGYT
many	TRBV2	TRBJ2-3	ASSWDRGSDTQY
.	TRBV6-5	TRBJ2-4	ASSGQSINIQY
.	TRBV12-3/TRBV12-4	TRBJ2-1	ASSLQESNNEQF
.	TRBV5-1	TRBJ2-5	ASQANGQETQY
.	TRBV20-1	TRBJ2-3	SARDSGGADTQY
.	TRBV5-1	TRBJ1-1	ASSAGTENTEAF
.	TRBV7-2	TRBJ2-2	ASSFGTGGNTGELF
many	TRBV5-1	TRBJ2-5	ASSRTGAWETQY
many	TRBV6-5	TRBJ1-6	ASSFKVRRNSPLH
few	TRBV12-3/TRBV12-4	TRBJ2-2	ASSSGGPPGELF
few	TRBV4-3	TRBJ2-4	ASSQGGQGWDIQY
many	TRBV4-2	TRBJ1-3	ASSQGEGTSGNTIY
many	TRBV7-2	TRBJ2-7	ASSLSGASH
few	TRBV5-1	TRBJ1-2	ASSPGPPSYGYT
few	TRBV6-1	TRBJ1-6	ASSLPPGTGGSPLH
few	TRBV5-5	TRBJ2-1	ASSLPLYEQF
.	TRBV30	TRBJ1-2	AWSGKNYGYT
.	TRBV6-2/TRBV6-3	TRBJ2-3	ASSPLRRLKDTQY
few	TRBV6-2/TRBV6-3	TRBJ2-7	ASSLPTSGSLYEQY
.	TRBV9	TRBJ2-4	ASSVGAVGNIQY
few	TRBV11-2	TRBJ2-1	ASSPELEQF
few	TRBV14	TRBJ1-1	ASSQVRQGLAF
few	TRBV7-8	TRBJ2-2	ASSLGQRGNTGELF
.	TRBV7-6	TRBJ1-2	ASSQRTGNGYT
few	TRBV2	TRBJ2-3	ASSGLAGRTDTQY
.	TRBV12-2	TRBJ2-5	ASRLSLKRGGGFPRTQY
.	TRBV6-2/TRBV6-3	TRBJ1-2	ASSSTQGSRGYT
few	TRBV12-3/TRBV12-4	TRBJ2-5	ASSLDVVGETQY
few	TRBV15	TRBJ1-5	ATSRDSEGIQPQH
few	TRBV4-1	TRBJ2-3	ASSQVSSTDTQY
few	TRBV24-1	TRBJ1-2	ATRAAHREIGNYGYT
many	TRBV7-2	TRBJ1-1	ASSSTYRGAF
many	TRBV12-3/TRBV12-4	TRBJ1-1	ASSLGGTLTEAF
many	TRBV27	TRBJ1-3	ASSLVPYGNTIY
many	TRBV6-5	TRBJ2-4	ASSLDRLNIQY
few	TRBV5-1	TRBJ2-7	ASSPGQGGEQY
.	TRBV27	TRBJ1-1	ASCPDRNTEAF
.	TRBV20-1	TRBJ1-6	SAREPGQGYNSPLH
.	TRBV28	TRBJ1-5	ASRPMGQGINQPQH
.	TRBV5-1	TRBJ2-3	ASSTGQLDTDTQY